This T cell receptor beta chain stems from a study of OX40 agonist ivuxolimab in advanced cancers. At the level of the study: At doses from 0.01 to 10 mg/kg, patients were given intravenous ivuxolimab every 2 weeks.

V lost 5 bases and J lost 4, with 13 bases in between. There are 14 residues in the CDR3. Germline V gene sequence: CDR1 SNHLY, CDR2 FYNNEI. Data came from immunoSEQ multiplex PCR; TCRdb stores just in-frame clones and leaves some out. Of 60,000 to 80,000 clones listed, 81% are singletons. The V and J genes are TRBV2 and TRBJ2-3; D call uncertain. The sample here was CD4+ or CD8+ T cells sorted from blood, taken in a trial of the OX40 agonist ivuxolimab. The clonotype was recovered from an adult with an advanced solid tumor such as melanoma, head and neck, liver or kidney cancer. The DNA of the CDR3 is TGTGCCAGCAGTAAGGGCACCGGAGCAGATACGCAGTATTTT. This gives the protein CASSKGTGADTQYF.